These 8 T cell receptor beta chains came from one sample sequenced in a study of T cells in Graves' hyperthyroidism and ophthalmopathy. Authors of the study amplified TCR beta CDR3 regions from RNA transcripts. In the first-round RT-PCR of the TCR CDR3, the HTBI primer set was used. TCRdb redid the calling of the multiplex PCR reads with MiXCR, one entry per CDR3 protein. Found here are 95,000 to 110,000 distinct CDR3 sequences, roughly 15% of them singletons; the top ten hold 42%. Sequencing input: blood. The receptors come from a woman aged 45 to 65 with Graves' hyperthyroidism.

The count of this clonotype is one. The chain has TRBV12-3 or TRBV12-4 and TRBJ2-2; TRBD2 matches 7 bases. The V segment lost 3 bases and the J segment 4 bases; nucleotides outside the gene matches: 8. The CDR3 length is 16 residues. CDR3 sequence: CASSLLGGSGTGELFF. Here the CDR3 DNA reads TGTGCCAGCAGTTTGCTCGGGGGGTCGGGCACCGGGGAGCTGTTTTTT.

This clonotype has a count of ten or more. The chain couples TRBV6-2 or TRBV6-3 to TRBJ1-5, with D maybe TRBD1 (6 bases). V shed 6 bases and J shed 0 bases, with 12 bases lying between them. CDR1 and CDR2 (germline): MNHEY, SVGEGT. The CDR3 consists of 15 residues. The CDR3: CASSRDNYSNQPQHF. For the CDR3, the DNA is TGTGCCAGCAGCAGGGACAATTATAGCAATCAGCCCCAGCATTTT.

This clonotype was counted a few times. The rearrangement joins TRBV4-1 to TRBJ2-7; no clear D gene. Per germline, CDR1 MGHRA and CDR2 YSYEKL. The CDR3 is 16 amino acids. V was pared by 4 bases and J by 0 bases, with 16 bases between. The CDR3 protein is CASSPIPADLSYEQYF. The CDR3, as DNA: TGCGCCAGCAGCCCAATCCCCGCGGACCTCTCCTACGAGCAGTACTTC.

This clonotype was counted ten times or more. The CDR3 DNA sequence: TGTGCCAGCAGAGAGCAGGACAGTTCACCCCTCCACTTT. It yields the protein CASREQDSSPLHF. The chain couples TRBV6-1 to TRBJ1-6, with D perhaps matching TRBD1 (6 bases). The CDR3 spans 13 residues. CDR1 and CDR2 from the germline V gene are MNHNS and SASEGT. Trimming stripped 6 bases from V and 9 bases from J, with 12 bases between.

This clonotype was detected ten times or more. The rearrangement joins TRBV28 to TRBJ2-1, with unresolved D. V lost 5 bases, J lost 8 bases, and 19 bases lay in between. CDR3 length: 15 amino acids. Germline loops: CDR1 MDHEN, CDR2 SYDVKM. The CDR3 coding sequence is TGTGCCAGCAGTAGTGTGGGAACCCCTGGCTATGAGCAGTTCTTC. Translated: CASSSVGTPGYEQFF.

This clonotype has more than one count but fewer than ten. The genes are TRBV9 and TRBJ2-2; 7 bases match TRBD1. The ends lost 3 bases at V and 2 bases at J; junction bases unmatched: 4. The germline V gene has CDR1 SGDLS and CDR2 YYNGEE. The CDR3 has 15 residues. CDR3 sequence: CASSDRQGNTGELFF. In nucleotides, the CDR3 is TGTGCCAGCAGCGACCGACAGGGAAACACCGGGGAGCTGTTTTTT.

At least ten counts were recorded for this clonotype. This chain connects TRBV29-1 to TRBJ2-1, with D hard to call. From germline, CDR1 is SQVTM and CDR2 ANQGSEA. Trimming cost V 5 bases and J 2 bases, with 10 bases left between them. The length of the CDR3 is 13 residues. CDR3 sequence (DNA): TGCAGCGTTCACCCGAGGCCCTACAATGAGCAGTTCTTC. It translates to CSVHPRPYNEQFF.

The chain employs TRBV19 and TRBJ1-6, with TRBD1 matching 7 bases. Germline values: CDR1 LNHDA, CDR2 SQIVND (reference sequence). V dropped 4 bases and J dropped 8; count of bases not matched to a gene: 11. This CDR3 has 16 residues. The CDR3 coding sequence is TGTGCCAGTAGTACCACGCCATTAGGGGGCTATTCACCCCTCCACTTT. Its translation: CASSTTPLGGYSPLHF.